The present T cell receptor (beta chain) was sequenced within a study of blood T cell repertoires in COVID-19 (dated by TCRdb to the early 2020s). In the study overall: Samples covering the acute and convalescent phases of COVID-19 were provided by collaborators in the United States, Italy and Spain. The material from the prospective study consisted of cDNA or gDNA derived from T cells, B-cell-depleted T cells, or PBMCs. Deeply sampled blood TCRbeta repertoires from subjects exposed to, actively infected with, or recovered from COVID-19 were included in the dataset. The repertoires were made available in a free public database intended to serve as a resource for research on the immune response to SARS-CoV-2. Samples were obtained from the ongoing ImmuneRACE study (first 160 participants) and from over a thousand subjects provided by 6 global collaborators. The sample metadata nearly always contained a de-identified subject ID, COVID-19 status, age in years and sex. Where available, HLA class I and class II types were obtained from metadata supplied by the sample provider rather than from assay-based typing. The paper as a whole reports these results and caveats: How much clinical and demographic metadata was included differed by source and by participant, and the metadata was provided uncurated.

A word on this clone: Its binding antigen is unknown. Per-base quality was not reported, and no clone a single base away is much larger than it.

From the cysteine up to the phenylalanine, the CDR3 has a length of 15 residues. Left in the record is the CDR3 DNA by itself, 45 bases read in frame from the first base. Ends trimmed: V by 8 bases, J by 11 bases; bases unmatched to a gene: 15. The germline V gene (reference sequence) sets CDR1 to MNHEY and CDR2 to SMNVEV. Samples from volunteer blood donors who had recovered from COVID-19 were contributed by a second Seattle source. The collaborating institutions used their own protocols to collect whole blood in K2EDTA tubes. For TCRbeta analysis, collaborators shipped samples in one of three forms: frozen whole blood, isolated PBMCs, or DNA extracted from either of those sample types. TCRbeta CDR3 regions were amplified from genomic DNA by means of the immunoSEQ Assay, a bias-controlled multiplex PCR. The authors processed their data as follows. The number of nucleated cells in each sample was estimated from the amplification of reference gene primers within the assay. To quantify the absolute abundance of each unique TCRbeta CDR3 rearrangement, sequence reads were collapsed and filtered. For each sample, productive Simpson clonality was calculated by taking the square root of Simpson's diversity index across productive rearrangements. Here the immuneACCESS table is served through TCRdb, limited to in-frame sequences with V and J called. Missing clones are a known gap in these copies; in checked studies unresolved V genes cover under half, and the rest lacks a known reason. From that table come the V and J calls and clone size; the DNA was used to work out D and trimming. The sample contains some 160,000 clones, more than 75% of them found a single time. The ten largest clones capture around 2% of the sample.

The sample taken for sequencing was peripheral blood. The chain is assembled from TRBV27 and TRBJ2-3, with 11 bases aligning to TRBD1. The receptor was isolated from a man between 50 and 59 years old who had recovered from COVID-19. The CDR3 has the sequence CASVATGDRGKGQYF. Here is the DNA: TGTGCCAGCGTGGCGACCGGGGACAGGGGGAAGGGGCAGTATTTT.